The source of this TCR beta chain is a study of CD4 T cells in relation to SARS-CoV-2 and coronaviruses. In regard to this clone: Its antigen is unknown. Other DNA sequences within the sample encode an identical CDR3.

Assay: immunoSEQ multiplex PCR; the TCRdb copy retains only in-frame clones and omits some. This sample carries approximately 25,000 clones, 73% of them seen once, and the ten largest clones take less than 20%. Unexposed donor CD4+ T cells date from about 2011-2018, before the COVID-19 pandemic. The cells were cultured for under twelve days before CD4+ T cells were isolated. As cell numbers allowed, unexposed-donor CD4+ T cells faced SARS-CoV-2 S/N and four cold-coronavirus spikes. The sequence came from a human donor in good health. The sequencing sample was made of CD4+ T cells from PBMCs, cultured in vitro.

CDR3 nucleotide sequence: TGTGCCAGTAGCAGGGGGGGACAGGACCACCCCTACGAGCAGTACTTC. Translation gives CASSRGGQDHPYEQYF. This chain joins TRBV21-1 and TRBJ2-7; TRBD1, the D gene given by the table, was not confirmed from the DNA. TRBV21-1 is recorded as a pseudogene. There are 16 residues in the CDR3.